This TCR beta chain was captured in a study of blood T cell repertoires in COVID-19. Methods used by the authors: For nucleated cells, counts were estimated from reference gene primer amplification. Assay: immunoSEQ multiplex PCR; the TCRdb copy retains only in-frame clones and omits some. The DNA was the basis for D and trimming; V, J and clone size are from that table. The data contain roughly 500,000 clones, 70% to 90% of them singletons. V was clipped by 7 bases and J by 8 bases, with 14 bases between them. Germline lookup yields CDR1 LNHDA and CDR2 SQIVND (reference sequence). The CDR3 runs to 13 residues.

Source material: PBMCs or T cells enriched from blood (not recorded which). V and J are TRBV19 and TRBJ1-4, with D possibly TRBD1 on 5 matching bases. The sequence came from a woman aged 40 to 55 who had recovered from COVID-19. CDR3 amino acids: CASNFGTAEKLFF. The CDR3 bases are TGTGCCAGTAACTTCGGGACTGCAGAAAAACTGTTTTTT.